Detailed here is one T cell receptor (beta chain). J lost 7 bases, V lost 3 bases, and 6 bases had no gene match. Germline loops: CDR1 LNHDA, CDR2 SQIVND (reference sequence). This CDR3 comprises 16 residues. Patients in Seattle were enrolled during active infection, then followed longitudinally. This sample is part of a study of blood T cell repertoires in COVID-19. Study-level information: The samples span acute and convalescent COVID-19 from the United States, Italy and Spain. PBMCs, B-cell-depleted T cells, or T cells were the source of the cDNA or gDNA that made up the material.

Under the authors' procedure: Counts of nucleated cells, estimated from reference gene primer amplification, were obtained. Measured with immunoSEQ multiplex PCR; TCRdb has only the in-frame clones, and not every one. D and trimming come from the DNA, and the V and J calls and clone size come from that table. This repertoire shows some 270,000 clones, around 91% found once; its top ten account for 2.1%. The sequencing input was peripheral blood. This sequence was found in a woman aged 60-75 years with COVID-19, enrolled during active disease. This chain connects TRBV19 to TRBJ2-2; 12 nucleotides line up with TRBD1. CDR3 nucleotides: TGTGCCAGTAGTATGTGGGGACAGGGGGCCGTCGGGGAGCTGTTTTTT. It encodes CASSMWGQGAVGELFF.